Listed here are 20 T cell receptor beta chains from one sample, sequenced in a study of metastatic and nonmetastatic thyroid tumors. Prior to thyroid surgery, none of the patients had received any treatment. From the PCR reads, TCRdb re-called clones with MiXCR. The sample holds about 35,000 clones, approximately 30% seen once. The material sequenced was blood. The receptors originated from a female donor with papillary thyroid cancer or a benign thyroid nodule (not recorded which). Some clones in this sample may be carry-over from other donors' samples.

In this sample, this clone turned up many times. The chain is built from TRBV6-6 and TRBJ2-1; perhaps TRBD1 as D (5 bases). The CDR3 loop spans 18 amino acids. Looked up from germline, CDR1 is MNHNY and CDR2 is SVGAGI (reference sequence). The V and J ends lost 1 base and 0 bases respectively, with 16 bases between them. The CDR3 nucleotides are TGTGCCAGCAGTTACTTTGGGTGGGGCCGCCGCTCCTACAATGAGCAGTTCTTC. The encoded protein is CASSYFGWGRRSYNEQFF.

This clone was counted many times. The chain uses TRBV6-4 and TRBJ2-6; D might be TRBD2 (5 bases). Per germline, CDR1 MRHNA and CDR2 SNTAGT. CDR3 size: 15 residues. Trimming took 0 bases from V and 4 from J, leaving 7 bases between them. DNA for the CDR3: TGTGCCAGCAGTGACTCTGGGGAGGGGGCCAACGTCCTGACTTTC. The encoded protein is CASSDSGEGANVLTF.

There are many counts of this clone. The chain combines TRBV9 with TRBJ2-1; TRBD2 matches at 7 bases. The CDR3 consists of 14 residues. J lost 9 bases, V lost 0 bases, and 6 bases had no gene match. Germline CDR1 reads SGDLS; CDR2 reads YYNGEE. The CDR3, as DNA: TGTGCCAGCAGCGTAGGGGGGGGTTTTGGTGAGCAGTTCTTC. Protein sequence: CASSVGGGFGEQFF.

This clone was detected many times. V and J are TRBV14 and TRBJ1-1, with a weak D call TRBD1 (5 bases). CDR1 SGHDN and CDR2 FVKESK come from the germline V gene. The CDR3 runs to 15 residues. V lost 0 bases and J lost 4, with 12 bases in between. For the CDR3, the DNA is TGTGCCAGCAGCCAAGATCTGACGGGGGGCACTGAAGCTTTCTTT. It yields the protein CASSQDLTGGTEAFF.

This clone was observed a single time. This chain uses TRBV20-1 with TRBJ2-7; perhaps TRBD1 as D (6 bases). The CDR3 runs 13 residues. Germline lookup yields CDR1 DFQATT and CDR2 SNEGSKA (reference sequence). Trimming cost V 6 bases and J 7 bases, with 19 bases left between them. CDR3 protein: CSADRDTSGEQYF. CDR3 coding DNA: TGCAGTGCGGACCGGGACACTTCGGGGGAGCAGTACTTC.

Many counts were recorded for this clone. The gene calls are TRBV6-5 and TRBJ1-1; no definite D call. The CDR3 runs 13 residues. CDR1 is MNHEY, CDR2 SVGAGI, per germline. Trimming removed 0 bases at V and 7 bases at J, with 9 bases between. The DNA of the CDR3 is TGTGCCAGCAGTTACTCAGGTCGGTTTGAAGCTTTCTTT. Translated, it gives CASSYSGRFEAFF.

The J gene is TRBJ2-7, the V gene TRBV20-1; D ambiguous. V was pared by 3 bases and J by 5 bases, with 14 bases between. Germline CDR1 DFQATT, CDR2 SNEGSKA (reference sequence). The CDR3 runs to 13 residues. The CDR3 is CSASYVGLDEQYF. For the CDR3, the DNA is TGCAGTGCTAGTTACGTAGGGTTAGACGAGCAGTACTTC.

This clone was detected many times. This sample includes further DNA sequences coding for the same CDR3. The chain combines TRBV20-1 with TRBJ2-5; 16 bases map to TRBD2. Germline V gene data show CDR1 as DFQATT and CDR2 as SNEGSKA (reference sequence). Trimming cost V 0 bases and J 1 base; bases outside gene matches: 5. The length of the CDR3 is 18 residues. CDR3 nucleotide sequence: TGCAGTGCTAGAGACGGGACTAGCGGGGGGGCAAGCCAAGAGACCCAGTACTTC. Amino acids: CSARDGTSGGASQETQYF.

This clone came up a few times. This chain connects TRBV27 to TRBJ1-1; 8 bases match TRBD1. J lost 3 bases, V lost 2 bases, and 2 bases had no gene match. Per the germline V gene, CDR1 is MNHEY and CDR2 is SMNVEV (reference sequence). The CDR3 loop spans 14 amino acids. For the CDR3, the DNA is TGTGCCAGCAGTTTAGTCAGGGGGCACACTGAAGCTTTCTTT. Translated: CASSLVRGHTEAFF.

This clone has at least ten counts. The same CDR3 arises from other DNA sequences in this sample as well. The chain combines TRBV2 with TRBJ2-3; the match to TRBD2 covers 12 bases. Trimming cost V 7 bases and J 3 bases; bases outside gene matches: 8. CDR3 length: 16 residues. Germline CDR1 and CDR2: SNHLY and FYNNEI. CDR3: CASNSGGTSGTDTQYF. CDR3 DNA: TGTGCCAGCAACAGCGGTGGGACTAGCGGGACAGATACGCAGTATTTT.

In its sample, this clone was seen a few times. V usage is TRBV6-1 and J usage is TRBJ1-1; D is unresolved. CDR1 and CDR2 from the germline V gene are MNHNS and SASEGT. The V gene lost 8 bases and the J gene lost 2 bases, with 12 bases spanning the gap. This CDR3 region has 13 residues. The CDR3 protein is CASGRTENTEAFF. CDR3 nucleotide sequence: TGTGCCAGCGGACGAACAGAAAACACTGAAGCTTTCTTT.

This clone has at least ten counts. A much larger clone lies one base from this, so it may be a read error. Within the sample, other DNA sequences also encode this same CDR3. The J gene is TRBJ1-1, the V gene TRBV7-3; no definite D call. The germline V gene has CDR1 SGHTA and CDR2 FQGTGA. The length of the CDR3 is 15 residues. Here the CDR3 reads CASSAQQITNTEAFF. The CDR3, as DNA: TGCGCCAGCAGCGCGCAACAGATTACGAACACTGAAGCTTTCTTT.

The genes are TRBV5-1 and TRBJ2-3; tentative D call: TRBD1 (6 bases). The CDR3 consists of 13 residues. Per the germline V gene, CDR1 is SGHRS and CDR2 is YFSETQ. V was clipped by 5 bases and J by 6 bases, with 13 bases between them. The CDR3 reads CASSGRGCDTQYF. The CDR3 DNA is TGCGCCAGCAGTGGCAGGGGATGTGATACGCAGTATTTT.

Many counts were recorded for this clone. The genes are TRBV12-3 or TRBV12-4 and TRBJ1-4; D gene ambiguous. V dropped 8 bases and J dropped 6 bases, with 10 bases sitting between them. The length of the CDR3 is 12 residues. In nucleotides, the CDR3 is TGTGCCAGCTCCGGGTGGGATGAAAAACTGTTTTTT. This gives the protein CASSGWDEKLFF.

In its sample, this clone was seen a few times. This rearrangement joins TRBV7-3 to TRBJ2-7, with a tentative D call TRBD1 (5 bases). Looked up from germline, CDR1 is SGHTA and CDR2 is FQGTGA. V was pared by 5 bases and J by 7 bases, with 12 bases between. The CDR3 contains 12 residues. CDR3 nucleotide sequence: TGTGCCAGCAGCACCTGGGGCTGGGAGCAGTACTTC. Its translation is CASSTWGWEQYF.

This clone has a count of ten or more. Written as DNA, the CDR3 is TGTGCCAGCAGCGGGAGGGGGACGGAGCCAGCCTACGAGCAGTACTTC. Protein: CASSGRGTEPAYEQYF. The genes are TRBV9 and TRBJ2-7; either TRBD1 or TRBD2 may fit D (6 bases each). Per the germline V gene, CDR1 is SGDLS and CDR2 is YYNGEE. The CDR3 extends over 16 amino acids. V was shortened by 3 bases and J by 2 bases, with 18 bases between the two germline ends. The full variable domain, in which reference TRBV9 and TRBJ2-7 provide the parts outside the CDR3, is DSGVTQTPKHLITATGQRVTLRCSPRSGDLSVYWYQQSLDQGLQFLIQYYNGEERAKGNILERFSAQQFPDLHSELNLSSLELGDSALYFCASSGRGTEPAYEQYFGPGTRLTVT.

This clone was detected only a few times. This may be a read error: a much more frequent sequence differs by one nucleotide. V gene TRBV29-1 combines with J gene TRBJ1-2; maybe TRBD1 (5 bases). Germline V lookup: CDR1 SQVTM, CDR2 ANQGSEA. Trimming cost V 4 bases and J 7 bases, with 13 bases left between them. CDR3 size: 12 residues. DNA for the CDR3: TGCAGCGTTGCGGGGACTAAGGCTGGCTACACCTTC. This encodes CSVAGTKAGYTF.

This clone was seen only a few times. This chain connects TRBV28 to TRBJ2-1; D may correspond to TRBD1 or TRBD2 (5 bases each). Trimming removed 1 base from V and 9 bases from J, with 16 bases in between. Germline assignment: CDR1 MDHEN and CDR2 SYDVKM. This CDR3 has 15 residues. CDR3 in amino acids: CASSLLGVVVSEQFF. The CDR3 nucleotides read TGTGCCAGCAGTTTATTGGGGGTAGTGGTAAGTGAGCAGTTCTTC.

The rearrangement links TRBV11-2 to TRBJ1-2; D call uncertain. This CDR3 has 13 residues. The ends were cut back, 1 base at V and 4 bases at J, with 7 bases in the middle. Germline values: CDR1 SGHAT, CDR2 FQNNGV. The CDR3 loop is CASSLVPVYGYTF. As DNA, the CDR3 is TGTGCCAGCAGCTTAGTACCAGTCTATGGCTACACCTTC.

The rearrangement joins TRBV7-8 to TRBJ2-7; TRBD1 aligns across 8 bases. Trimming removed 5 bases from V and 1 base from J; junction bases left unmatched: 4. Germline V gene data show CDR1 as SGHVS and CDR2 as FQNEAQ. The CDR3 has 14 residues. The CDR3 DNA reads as TGTGCCAGCAGCCCACGACAGGGGTCCTACGAGCAGTACTTC. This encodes CASSPRQGSYEQYF.